This T cell receptor (beta chain) derives from a study of CD8 T cells in ankylosing spondylitis. CDR1 is MGHDK, CDR2 SYGVNS, per germline. There are 11 residues in the CDR3. TCRdb reprocessed the 5' RACE reads via MiXCR and lists one record per CDR3 protein. The profile covers 150,000 to 200,000 distinct CDR3 sequences, with 15% to 20% appearing a single time and 4.3% taken by the ten largest. This clonotype has ten or more counts. This TCR was recovered from a male donor aged 10 to 30 with ankylosing spondylitis or in good health (not recorded which). The sample was blood, either unsorted or a sorted T cell fraction (not recorded which). This chain joins TRBV25-1 and TRBJ1-6, with D possibly matching TRBD1 (5 bases). The DNA for the CDR3 is TGTGCGGTGGGGGATAATTCACCCCTCCACTTT. Residues: CAVGDNSPLHF.